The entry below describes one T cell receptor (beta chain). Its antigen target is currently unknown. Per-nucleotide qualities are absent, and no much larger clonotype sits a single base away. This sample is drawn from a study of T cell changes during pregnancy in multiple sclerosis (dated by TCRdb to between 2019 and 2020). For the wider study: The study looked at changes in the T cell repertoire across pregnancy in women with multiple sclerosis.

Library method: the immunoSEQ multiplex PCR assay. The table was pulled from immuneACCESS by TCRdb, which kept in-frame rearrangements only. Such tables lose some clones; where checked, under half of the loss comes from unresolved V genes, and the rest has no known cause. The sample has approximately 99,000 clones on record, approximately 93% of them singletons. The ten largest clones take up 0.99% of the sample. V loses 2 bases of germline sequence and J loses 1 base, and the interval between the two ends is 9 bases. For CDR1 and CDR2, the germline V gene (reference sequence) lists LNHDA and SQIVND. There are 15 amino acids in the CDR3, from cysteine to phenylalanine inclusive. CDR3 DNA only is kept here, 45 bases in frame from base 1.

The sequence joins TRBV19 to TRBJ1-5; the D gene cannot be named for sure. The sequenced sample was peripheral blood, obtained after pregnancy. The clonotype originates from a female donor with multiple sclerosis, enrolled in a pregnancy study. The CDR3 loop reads CASSISGKSNQPQHF. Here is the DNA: TGTGCCAGTAGTATATCGGGGAAAAGCAATCAGCCCCAGCATTTT.